This TCR beta chain is drawn from a study of human T cells and chemical hapten exposure. About the study: Patch tests containing 0.01% DPC, applied to the upper back, were read at 6 days. Points from the study as a whole: Unchanged with DPC sensitization were TCRs above 1 in 1000 frequency.

The library attached unique molecular identifiers to individual cDNA molecules. TCRdb re-analysed the RACE reads in MiXCR, keeping a single row per CDR3 protein. The table shows under 100,000 distinct CDR3 sequences, with 8.5% occurring only once. Documented time point: pre-sensitization, week 0. The treatment was: therapeutic diphenylcyclopropenone sensitization with weekly scalp DPC. This clonotype was seen only a few times. The antigen is undetermined. Looked up from germline, CDR1 is SGHTA and CDR2 is FQGNSA. With 5 bases clipped from V and 0 bases from J, the junction kept 7 bases outside the gene matches. The CDR3 is 17 residues long.

The chain carries TRBV7-2 and TRBJ2-6; 7 bases agree with TRBD1. The source was whole blood, collected in connection with sensitization to the hapten diphenylcyclopropenone (DPC). The TCR originated in a middle-aged man with alopecia areata. Some clones in this sample may be carry-over from other donors' samples. CDR3 sequence: CASSLLGGSSGANVLTF. CDR3 sequence (DNA): TGTGCCAGCAGCCTTCTAGGGGGCTCCTCTGGGGCCAACGTCCTGACTTTC.